Included here is one TCR beta chain sequence, with context. This sample was included in a study of shared T cell receptors in the human thymus. Germline CDR1 reads SGHAT; CDR2 reads FQNNGV. The CDR3 runs to 16 residues. V was clipped by 6 bases and J by 1 base, with 18 bases between them. Produced via immunoSEQ multiplex PCR; TCRdb's table is partial and in-frame only. The data contain approximately 760,000 clones, 70% to 90% of them singletons. This same sample was also taken into another study, of human thymus T cells. From that study: Samples came from healthy Finnish infants during open corrective cardiac surgery. Obtained as resections during corrective heart surgery, the thymus tissue was then studied. Biased V and J segment usage appeared in thymus and peripheral blood. Highly overlapping thymic repertoires in unrelated individuals were reported by related research.

This chain links TRBV11-2 with TRBJ1-1; D remains unclear. The sequencing input was thymocytes. The sequence was collected from a girl under two years old with a congenital heart defect. The CDR3 DNA sequence: TGTGCCAGCAGACCTCGGTGGGTGGGAGAGAACACTGAAGCTTTCTTT. Protein sequence: CASRPRWVGENTEAFF.